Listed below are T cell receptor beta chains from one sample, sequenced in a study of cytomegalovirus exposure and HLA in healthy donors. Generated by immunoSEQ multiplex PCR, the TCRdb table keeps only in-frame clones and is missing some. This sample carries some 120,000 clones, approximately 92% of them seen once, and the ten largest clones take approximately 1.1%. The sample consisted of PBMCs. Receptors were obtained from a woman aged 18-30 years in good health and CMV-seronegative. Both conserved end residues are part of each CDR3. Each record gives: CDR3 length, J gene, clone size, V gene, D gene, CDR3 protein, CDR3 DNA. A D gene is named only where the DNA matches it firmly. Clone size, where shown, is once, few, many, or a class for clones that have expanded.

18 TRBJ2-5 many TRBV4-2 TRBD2 CASSQGSGLAESQETQYF TGTGCCAGCAGCCAAGGGTCAGGTCTAGCGGAGTCACAAGAGACCCAGTACTTC
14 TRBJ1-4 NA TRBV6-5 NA CASSVQVRDGKLFF TGTGCCAGCAGTGTCCAGGTCCGCGACGGAAAACTGTTTTTT
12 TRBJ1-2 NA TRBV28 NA CASSLGSYGYTF TGTGCCAGCAGCCTAGGTAGCTATGGCTACACCTTC
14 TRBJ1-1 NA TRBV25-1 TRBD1 CASSEQGDATEAFF TGTGCCAGCAGTGAACAGGGGGATGCCACTGAAGCTTTCTTT
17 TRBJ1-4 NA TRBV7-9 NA CASSLEFQLGRAEKLFF TGTGCCAGCAGCTTAGAGTTTCAACTGGGCAGAGCTGAAAAACTGTTTTTT
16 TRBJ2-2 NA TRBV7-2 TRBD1 CASSTRQGGGAGELFF TGTGCCAGCAGCACCCGACAGGGTGGTGGGGCCGGGGAGCTGTTTTTT
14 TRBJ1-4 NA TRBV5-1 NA CASSLRGVGEKLFF TGCGCCAGCAGCTTGAGGGGCGTAGGTGAAAAACTGTTTTTT
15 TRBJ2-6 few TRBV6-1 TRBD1 CASTGGSSGANVLTF TGTGCCAGCACAGGGGGCTCCTCTGGGGCCAACGTCCTGACTTTC
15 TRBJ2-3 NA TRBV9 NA CASSVRAGRTDTQYF TGTGCCAGCAGCGTACGGGCGGGCCGCACAGATACGCAGTATTTT
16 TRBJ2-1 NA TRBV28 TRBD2 CASSPSWTSGTNEQFF TGTGCCAGCAGTCCCTCCTGGACTAGCGGGACAAATGAGCAGTTCTTC
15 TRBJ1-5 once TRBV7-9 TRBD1 CASSPTGLSNQPQHF TGTGCCAGCAGCCCGACAGGGCTGAGCAATCAGCCCCAGCATTTT
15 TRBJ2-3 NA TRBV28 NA CASRRNMVLTDTQYF TGTGCCAGCAGGAGGAATATGGTACTCACAGATACGCAGTATTTT
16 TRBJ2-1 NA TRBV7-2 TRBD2 CASSLEGGRRRNEQFF TGTGCCAGCAGCTTAGAAGGCGGGAGAAGAAGGAATGAGCAGTTCTTC
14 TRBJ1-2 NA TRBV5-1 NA CASSLVRDIDGYTF TGCGCCAGCAGCTTGGTTCGGGACATCGATGGCTACACCTTC
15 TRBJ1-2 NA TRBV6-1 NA CASSETTSGGYGYTF TGTGCCAGCAGTGAAACCACCTCCGGAGGGTATGGCTACACCTTC
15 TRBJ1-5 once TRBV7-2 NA CASSLVGLSNQPQHF TGTGCCAGCAGCTTAGTGGGCCTTAGCAATCAGCCCCAGCATTTT
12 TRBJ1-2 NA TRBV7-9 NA CASSLQGNGYTF TGTGCCAGCAGCCTACAGGGTAACGGCTACACCTTC
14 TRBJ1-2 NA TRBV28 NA CASSLPRVVYGYTF TGTGCCAGCAGTTTACCCAGGGTGGTCTATGGCTACACCTTC
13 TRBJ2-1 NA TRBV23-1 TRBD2 CASRSGRINEQFF TGCGCCAGCAGGTCCGGGAGGATCAATGAGCAGTTCTTC
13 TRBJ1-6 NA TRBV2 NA CASGGQDGSPLHF TGTGCCAGCGGGGGCCAGGATGGTTCACCCCTCCACTTT
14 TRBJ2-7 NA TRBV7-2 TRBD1 CASSYGTGSYEQYF TGTGCCAGCAGCTACGGGACAGGGTCCTACGAGCAGTACTTC
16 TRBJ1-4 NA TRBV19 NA CASSIGRVATNEKLFF TGTGCCAGTAGTATTGGTCGGGTTGCAACTAATGAAAAACTGTTTTTT
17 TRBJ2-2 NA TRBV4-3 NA CASSQVAGSDNTGELFF TGCGCCAGCAGCCAAGTAGCAGGGTCGGACAACACCGGGGAGCTGTTTTTT
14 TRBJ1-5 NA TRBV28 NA CASSSLNTYQPQHF TGTGCCAGCAGTTCCCTCAACACGTATCAGCCCCAGCATTTT
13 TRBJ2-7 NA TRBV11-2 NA CASSQNLASEQYF TGTGCCAGCAGCCAGAACCTAGCCTCCGAGCAGTACTTC
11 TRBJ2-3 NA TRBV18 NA CASSPSDTQYF TGTGCCAGCTCACCCTCAGATACGCAGTATTTT
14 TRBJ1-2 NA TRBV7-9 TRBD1 CAGGGGQGIYGYTF TGTGCCGGAGGGGGAGGACAGGGGATCTATGGCTACACCTTC
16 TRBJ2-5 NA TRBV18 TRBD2 CASSPRTSGGQETQYF TGTGCCAGCTCACCCAGGACTAGCGGCGGACAAGAGACCCAGTACTTC
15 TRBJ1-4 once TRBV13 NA CASSSQGATNEKLFF TGTGCCAGCAGCTCACAGGGTGCAACTAATGAAAAACTGTTTTTT